These 26 T cell receptor beta chains came from one sample sequenced in a study of blood T cells in healthy people across ages (dated by TCRdb to the mid-2010s). The method behind the library was 5' RACE. The data were produced on an Illumina HiSeq 2500. The second PCR ran for roughly 7 to 12 cycles and used a J-beta primer mix along with a sample-barcoded 5' primer. TCRdb itself trimmed the public reads at Q25 with fastp, ran MiXCR and retained productive beta chains. Rows matching on CDR3 protein sequence are summarized as one entry with the most common DNA and genes. This sample gives about 570,000 distinct CDR3 sequences in total; 25% to 30% of them show up just once. Around 20% of the sample belongs to the ten largest clones. Input material: blood. Receptor source: a woman between 65 and 79 years old in good health.

CDR3 sequence: CASSLGDNTGELFF. CDR3 bases: TGCGCCAGCAGCTTGGGAGACAACACCGGGGAGCTGTTTTTT. This rearrangement joins TRBV5-1 to TRBJ2-2; D not resolved. CDR1 and CDR2 (germline): SGHRS, YFSETQ. The ends were cut back, 0 bases at V and 2 bases at J, with 5 bases in the middle. CDR3 length: 14 residues.

This clonotype has only one observation. The chain joins TRBV7-2 to TRBJ2-2, with 9 bases matching TRBD2. V gave up 6 bases and J gave up 4 bases; unmatched junction bases: 3. Germline V gives CDR1 SGHTA, CDR2 FQGNSA. This CDR3 spans 14 amino acids. The CDR3 region has the DNA TGTGCCAGCAGTACGACTAGCGGCACCGGGGAGCTGTTTTTT. This codes for CASSTTSGTGELFF.

The rearrangement joins TRBV6-5 to TRBJ1-1, with TRBD1 as a possible D gene (5 bases). The CDR3 spans 15 residues. V gave up 5 bases and J gave up 5 bases, with 18 bases separating them. The germline V gene encodes CDR1 MNHEY and CDR2 SVGAGI. CDR3 loop: CASSRVGGTETEAFF. The CDR3 region has the DNA TGTGCCAGCAGTCGGGTCGGGGGGACCGAAACTGAAGCTTTCTTT.

The chain recombines TRBV29-1 with TRBJ2-5, with D tentatively TRBD2 (6 bases). The CDR3 length is 15 residues. Per the germline V gene, CDR1 is SQVTM and CDR2 is ANQGSEA. The CDR3 DNA sequence: TGCGCTACATCGCCCGGCGGGATTGCGAGAGAGACCCAGTACTTC. Its translation: CATSPGGIARETQYF. Full variable domain (rest looked up from reference TRBV29-1 and TRBJ2-5): SAVISQKPSRDICQRGTSLTIQCQVDSQVTMMFWYRQQPGQSLTLIATANQGSEATYESGFVIDKFPISRPNLTFSTLTVSNMSPEDSSIYLCATSPGGIARETQYFGPGTRLLVL.

V is TRBV12-3 or TRBV12-4 and J is TRBJ2-1; maybe TRBD1 (5 bases). V lost 7 bases to trimming and J lost 4 bases, with 11 bases between them. The length of the CDR3 is 13 residues. In DNA form, the CDR3 reads TGTGCCAGCAAAAAGGGGTATTACAATGAGCAGTTCTTC. Its protein product is CASKKGYYNEQFF.

This clonotype was counted only a few times. V gene TRBV3-1 combines with J gene TRBJ2-4; 7 positions agree with TRBD2. V lost 4 bases to trimming and J lost 6 bases; unmatched junction nucleotides: 3. The germline V gene has CDR1 LGHDT and CDR2 YNNKEL (reference sequence). This CDR3 has 13 residues. DNA of the CDR3: TGTGCCAGCAGCCTCAGCGGGGCAAACATTCAGTACTTC. It encodes CASSLSGANIQYF.

This clonotype has more than one count but fewer than ten. The chain employs TRBV6-2 or TRBV6-3 and TRBJ2-1, with 9 bases lining up with TRBD2. Germline V gives CDR1 MNHEY, CDR2 SVGEGT. This CDR3 has 14 amino acids. V shed 4 bases, J shed 6 bases, and the junction held 4 bases outside the gene matches. The CDR3 spells CASSLAGETNEQFF. The CDR3 nucleotides are TGTGCCAGCAGTTTAGCGGGAGAGACCAATGAGCAGTTCTTC.

V gene TRBV5-1 combines with J gene TRBJ1-2; maybe TRBD1 (6 bases). V lost 3 bases to trimming and J lost 6 bases, with 12 bases between them. In germline, CDR1 is SGHRS, CDR2 YFSETQ. CDR3 length: 13 residues. CDR3: CASSSLEGDGYTF. The CDR3 coding sequence is TGCGCCAGCAGCTCTCTTGAGGGGGATGGCTACACCTTC.

This chain uses TRBV7-9 with TRBJ1-1; D gene uncertain. Germline V gene lookup returns CDR1 SEHNR and CDR2 FQNEAQ (reference sequence). This CDR3 is 13 amino acids long. Deletions cut 2 bases from V and 8 bases from J, with 12 bases between. CDR3 region: CASSLSRASEAFF. The CDR3 DNA reads as TGTGCCAGCAGCTTATCGCGTGCGTCCGAAGCTTTCTTT.

This clonotype has ten or more counts. The gene calls are TRBV7-2 and TRBJ1-1; no clear D gene. V was trimmed by 0 bases and J by 0 bases, leaving 8 bases between them. The CDR3 runs 15 residues. Per the germline V gene, CDR1 is SGHTA and CDR2 is FQGNSA. The CDR3: CASSLALGVNTEAFF. CDR3 bases: TGTGCCAGCAGCTTAGCGTTAGGTGTGAACACTGAAGCTTTCTTT.

This clonotype has just a few counts. The rearrangement links TRBV7-3 to TRBJ2-2; possibly TRBD1 for D (5 bases). V lost 2 bases, J lost 2 bases, and 12 bases lay in between. This CDR3 is 16 amino acids long. Germline V gene lookup returns CDR1 SGHTA and CDR2 FQGTGA. CDR3 amino acids: CASSLWGSTNTGELFF. The CDR3 nucleotides are TGTGCCAGCAGCTTATGGGGCAGCACAAACACCGGGGAGCTGTTTTTT.

The rearrangement uses TRBV20-1 and TRBJ2-1; D may be TRBD1 (5 bases). The CDR3 extends over 14 amino acids. Germline CDR1 DFQATT, CDR2 SNEGSKA (reference sequence). The ends were cut back, 6 bases at V and 4 bases at J, with 16 bases in the middle. CDR3 in DNA: TGCAGTGCGTACCCGGCAGGGTCGTACAATGAGCAGTTCTTC. It is translated as CSAYPAGSYNEQFF.

This chain connects TRBV4-3 to TRBJ1-2; the D gene is possibly TRBD1 (6 bases). V was trimmed by 2 bases and J by 8 bases, leaving 21 bases between them. CDR3 size: 16 residues. Germline V CDR1 and CDR2: LGHNA, YSLEER. This CDR3 is CASSQIGNRAEAGYTF. The CDR3 DNA reads TGCGCCAGCAGCCAAATAGGAAACAGGGCGGAAGCGGGCTACACCTTC.

The chain employs TRBV20-1 and TRBJ2-5, with 8 bases lining up with TRBD2. With the DNA end fitting TRBJ2-1 better, the J assignment may be wrong. The CDR3 spans 15 residues. CDR1 is DFQATT and CDR2 is SNEGSKA in the germline V gene (reference sequence). CDR3 sequence reads: CSARDFGGAGNEQFF. The CDR3 nucleotides are TGCAGTGCTAGAGATTTCGGGGGGGCTGGGAATGAGCAGTTCTTC.

This clonotype was detected ten times or more. The rearrangement uses TRBV12-3 or TRBV12-4 and TRBJ1-1, with 9 positions matching TRBD1. The length of the CDR3 is 15 residues. The junction had 4 bases not matched to a gene; V was cut back by 4 bases and J by 1 base. In nucleotides, the CDR3 is TGTGCCAGCAGTTCCCGGACAGGGGCGAACACTGAAGCTTTCTTT. Translated, it gives CASSSRTGANTEAFF.

The chain carries TRBV20-1 and TRBJ2-5, with D perhaps being TRBD1 or TRBD2 (5 bases each). Trimming stripped 2 bases from V and 4 bases from J, with 8 bases between. This CDR3 region has 12 residues. CDR1 and CDR2 (germline): DFQATT, SNEGSKA (reference sequence). CDR3 loop: CSARRDPETQYF. CDR3 in DNA: TGCAGTGCTAGAAGGGACCCAGAGACCCAGTACTTC.

The chain couples TRBV2 to TRBJ2-1, with TRBD2 matching over 9 bases. Germline values: CDR1 SNHLY, CDR2 FYNNEI. The CDR3 runs to 16 residues. Losses at the gene ends were 5 bases for V and 6 bases for J; bases not matched to a gene: 11. CDR3 sequence reads: CASSPHRTSETNEQFF. CDR3 in DNA: TGTGCCAGCAGTCCCCACCGGACTAGCGAAACCAATGAGCAGTTCTTC.

The rearrangement joins TRBV29-1 to TRBJ1-4; no definite D call. Trimming took 5 bases from V and 12 from J, leaving 19 bases between them. The CDR3 runs to 13 residues. The germline V gene encodes CDR1 SQVTM and CDR2 ANQGSEA. The CDR3 here is CSVSLTGGGELFF. The CDR3 bases are TGCAGCGTTTCTCTAACTGGTGGTGGAGAACTGTTTTTT.

This clonotype occurred a few times. V and J are TRBV29-1 and TRBJ2-5; a possible D gene is TRBD2 (6 bases). Germline lookup yields CDR1 SQVTM and CDR2 ANQGSEA. Trimming left V 0 bases short and J 5 bases short, with 22 bases between. The CDR3 extends over 17 amino acids. CDR3 loop: CSVEDGSWTSGEETQYF. The CDR3 nucleotides are TGCAGCGTTGAAGATGGGTCATGGACATCGGGGGAGGAGACCCAGTACTTC.

In its sample, this clonotype was seen a few times. V is TRBV14 and J is TRBJ2-5; TRBD1 is a possible D gene (5 bases). V was cut by 0 bases and J by 4 bases, with 12 bases left in between. Germline V lookup: CDR1 SGHDN, CDR2 FVKESK. The CDR3 consists of 15 residues. The CDR3 reads CASSQDVGQTETQYF. The CDR3 region has the DNA TGTGCCAGCAGCCAAGATGTCGGACAAACAGAGACCCAGTACTTC.

The rearrangement uses TRBV5-1 and TRBJ2-5; possibly TRBD1 or TRBD2 for D (5 bases each). This CDR3 has 17 amino acids. Germline values: CDR1 SGHRS, CDR2 YFSETQ. V lost 0 bases and J lost 1, with 16 bases in between. The CDR3 nucleotides read TGCGCCAGCAGCTTGGAGGGGCCGTCGGGGATCCAAGAGACCCAGTACTTC. Translating it yields CASSLEGPSGIQETQYF.

The chain recombines TRBV12-3 or TRBV12-4 with TRBJ1-2; D remains ambiguous. CDR3 length equals 14 residues. V lost 7 bases and J lost 5, with 17 bases in between. The CDR3 region has the DNA TGTGCCAGCATGCGGCTGGGTATCCCTTATGGCTACACCTTC. Translating gives CASMRLGIPYGYTF.

This clonotype was seen more than once but under ten times. The CDR3 protein is CASSALGGASNEKLFF. CDR3 coding DNA: TGTGCCAGCAGCGCCCTCGGAGGGGCGTCAAACGAAAAACTGTTTTTT. The chain combines TRBV9 with TRBJ1-4; possible D gene TRBD1, 5 bases. Trimming removed 3 bases at V and 8 bases at J, with 20 bases between. The germline CDR1 and CDR2 sequences are SGDLS and YYNGEE. The CDR3 spans 16 residues.

This clonotype was detected a few times. This chain connects TRBV7-7 to TRBJ2-5; 7 nucleotides match TRBD2. The germline V gene has CDR1 SSHAT and CDR2 FNYEAQ (reference sequence). The V gene end was trimmed by 8 bases and the J gene end by 4 bases; junction bases not matched to a gene: 10. The CDR3 contains 14 residues. CDR3 coding DNA: TGTGCCAGCGGCCCGGGACTAACTAGAGAGACCCAGTACTTC. As protein: CASGPGLTRETQYF.

The chain employs TRBV7-2 and TRBJ1-6; D is unresolved. Per germline, CDR1 SGHTA and CDR2 FQGNSA. V was cut by 3 bases and J by 7 bases, with 10 bases left in between. The CDR3 spans 14 residues. Here the CDR3 DNA reads TGTGCCAGCAGCTTCCTAGGATCCAATTCACCCCTCCACTTT. Translating gives CASSFLGSNSPLHF.

The table lists this clonotype with a few counts. The chain couples TRBV9 to TRBJ2-7; 8 nucleotides align to TRBD1. The DNA end is more similar to TRBJ2-5, so the J call may be wrong. The length of the CDR3 is 16 residues. Per germline, CDR1 SGDLS and CDR2 YYNGEE. CDR3 DNA sequence: TGTGCCAGCAGCTCCGCAGGGGGCCGAGGACAAGAGACCCAGTACTTC. It specifies CASSSAGGRGQETQYF.